These 29 T cell receptor beta chains were all obtained from the same sample, sequenced in a study of T-cell reconstitution after alpha-beta-depleted transplantation in children. TCRbeta library preparation incorporated unique molecular identifiers. TCRdb reanalysed the PCR reads using MiXCR and keeps one entry per CDR3 protein. In the table there are about 230,000 distinct CDR3 sequences, over 9.5% of which are singletons. The sample here was PBMCs from the stem cell graft donor, taken from the stem cell graft. The receptors here all came from a human donor who donated a stem cell graft to a child with SCID.

This clonotype has a count of ten or more. V usage is TRBV4-3 and J usage is TRBJ2-1, with TRBD2 identical over 10 bases. V shed 0 bases, J shed 0 bases, and the junction held 11 bases outside the gene matches. The CDR3 loop spans 20 amino acids. CDR1 and CDR2 from the germline V gene are LGHNA and YSLEER. The CDR3 DNA sequence: TGCGCCAGCAGCCAAGATCGGGGCCTAGCGGGGGCATTCTCCTACAATGAGCAGTTCTTC. Protein: CASSQDRGLAGAFSYNEQFF.

This clonotype was observed at least ten times. V and J are TRBV12-3 or TRBV12-4 and TRBJ2-1; D possibly matches TRBD1 or TRBD2 (5 bases each). The CDR3 covers 17 residues. V was trimmed by 5 bases and J by 0 bases, leaving 17 bases between them. In nucleotides, the CDR3 is TGTGCCAGCAGTCCGGGACGAGCCCCTAGCTCCTACAATGAGCAGTTCTTC. Amino acid sequence: CASSPGRAPSSYNEQFF.

This clonotype appeared many times. The V gene is TRBV13, the J gene TRBJ2-7; D is undetermined. The V end was cut by 2 bases, the J end by 6 bases, with 14 bases between. CDR1 is PRHDT and CDR2 is FYEKMQ in the germline V gene (reference sequence). The CDR3 runs to 14 residues. The CDR3: CASSLTNRLFEQYF. DNA for the CDR3: TGTGCCAGCAGCTTAACCAATCGATTATTCGAGCAGTACTTC. Together with reference TRBV13 and TRBJ2-7, the CDR3 gives the full variable domain: AAGVIQSPRHLIKEKRETATLKCYPIPRHDTVYWYQQGPGQDPQFLISFYEKMQSDKGSIPDRFSAQQFSDYHSELNMSSLELGDSALYFCASSLTNRLFEQYFGPGTRLTVT.

A few counts support this clonotype. This chain joins TRBV9 and TRBJ2-6; D unresolved. The CDR3 consists of 15 residues. Trimming took 2 bases from V and 0 from J, leaving 6 bases between them. The V gene's germline CDR1 is SGDLS and CDR2 YYNGEE. CDR3 sequence (DNA): TGTGCCAGCAGCGTTTTGGGCTCTGGGGCCAACGTCCTGACTTTC. Protein: CASSVLGSGANVLTF. Using reference TRBV9 and TRBJ2-6 for the parts outside the CDR3, the full variable domain is DSGVTQTPKHLITATGQRVTLRCSPRSGDLSVYWYQQSLDQGLQFLIQYYNGEERAKGNILERFSAQQFPDLHSELNLSSLELGDSALYFCASSVLGSGANVLTFGAGSRLTVL.

Many counts were recorded for this clonotype. The gene calls are TRBV11-2 and TRBJ1-1; D gene unclear. The germline V and J ends were trimmed by 3 bases and 6 bases, with 17 bases remaining between them. Germline V lookup: CDR1 SGHAT, CDR2 FQNNGV. This CDR3 has 15 amino acids. This chain's CDR3 is CASSLGRGRGAEAFF. CDR3 nucleotide sequence: TGTGCCAGCAGCTTGGGTCGAGGACGCGGCGCTGAAGCTTTCTTT.

This clonotype appeared many times. The chain is built from TRBV27 and TRBJ2-1; 7 positions agree with TRBD1. Germline CDR1 reads MNHEY; CDR2 reads SMNVEV (reference sequence). V shed 4 bases and J 6 bases; nucleotides not matched to a gene: 3. This CDR3 region has 13 residues. Here the CDR3 DNA reads TGTGCCAGCAGTTCTACAGGGGTCAATGAGCAGTTCTTC. It codes for CASSSTGVNEQFF.

This clonotype was detected many times. CDR3 nucleotides: TGTGCCACCAGCCCCCGGCTGGATGGAAATCAGCCCCAGCATTTT. Its translation: CATSPRLDGNQPQHF. The chain joins TRBV15 to TRBJ1-5; D gene uncertain. Germline V gene data show CDR1 as LNHNV and CDR2 as YYDKDF (reference sequence). The CDR3 totals 15 residues. V shed 5 bases and J shed 4 bases, with 15 bases lying between them.

The J gene is TRBJ1-4, the V gene TRBV2; perhaps TRBD1 as D (6 bases). This CDR3 region has 12 residues. From germline, CDR1 is SNHLY and CDR2 FYNNEI. The V end lost 4 bases, the J end lost 8 bases, and 8 bases lay between the germline ends. The CDR3 DNA reads as TGTGCCAGCAGTGGTACAGGGGAAAAACTGTTTTTT. Amino acid sequence: CASSGTGEKLFF.

V is TRBV4-1 and J is TRBJ2-7; D could derive from TRBD1 or TRBD2 (5 bases each). V lost 2 bases to trimming and J lost 3 bases, with 11 bases between them. The CDR3 loop spans 14 amino acids. The germline gives CDR1 MGHRA, CDR2 YSYEKL. In DNA, the CDR3 is TGCGCCAGCAGCCAACCCGGGACCCACTACGAGCAGTACTTC. Translated: CASSQPGTHYEQYF.

This clonotype was seen at least ten times. The CDR3 bases are TGTGCCAGCAGCTTAGCCGTTAGCGGGGGACAGTACGAGCAGTACTTC. Its translation is CASSLAVSGGQYEQYF. The J gene is TRBJ2-7, the V gene TRBV7-2; 9 nucleotides match TRBD2. Trimming cost V 0 bases and J 4 bases; bases outside gene matches: 7. Looked up from germline, CDR1 is SGHTA and CDR2 is FQGNSA. This CDR3 has 16 amino acids.

This clonotype appeared many times. This chain links TRBV9 with TRBJ2-7; D is perhaps TRBD1 or TRBD2 (5 bases each). The CDR3 consists of 16 residues. Per germline, CDR1 SGDLS and CDR2 YYNGEE. The germline V and J ends were trimmed by 4 bases and 6 bases, with 23 bases remaining between them. CDR3 region: CASSPSRDLRGSEQYF. In DNA form, the CDR3 reads TGTGCCAGCAGCCCATCAAGGGACCTTCGCGGCTCCGAGCAGTACTTC.

In its sample, this clonotype was seen many times. The chain couples TRBV28 to TRBJ2-7; D gene uncertain. V was trimmed by 8 bases and J by 1 base, leaving 9 bases between them. The CDR3 is made up of 12 amino acids. Per the germline V gene, CDR1 is MDHEN and CDR2 is SYDVKM. The CDR3 DNA follows: TGTGCCAGCGGCGTCATTTCCTACGAGCAGTACTTC. It codes for CASGVISYEQYF.

The sample holds many counts of this clonotype. This rearrangement joins TRBV25-1 to TRBJ2-1; 9 bases map to TRBD2. The CDR3 is 17 residues long. In germline, CDR1 is MGHDK, CDR2 SYGVNS. V was clipped by 8 bases and J by 0 bases; unmatched bases: 11. The DNA for the CDR3 is TGTGCCAGCCCGTGGGGTGCGGGGGGGAGCTCCTACAATGAGCAGTTCTTC. Protein sequence: CASPWGAGGSSYNEQFF.

The CDR3 reads CASSLRDYPGGGGYGYTF. CDR3 nucleotide sequence: TGTGCCAGCAGCCTCCGGGACTACCCAGGAGGTGGTGGATATGGCTACACCTTC. The chain combines TRBV27 with TRBJ1-2, with TRBD1 as a possible D gene (5 bases). CDR3 size: 18 residues. Trimming shortened V by 6 bases and J by 5 bases, and 28 bases separated the two germline ends. From germline, CDR1 is MNHEY and CDR2 SMNVEV (reference sequence).

The rearrangement uses TRBV5-1 and TRBJ2-2; TRBD1 matches at 9 bases. Germline V gene data show CDR1 as SGHRS and CDR2 as YFSETQ. The CDR3 extends over 15 amino acids. Unmatched junction bases numbered 4, after V lost 3 bases and J lost 4 bases. In DNA, the CDR3 is TGCGCCAGCAGCTCGACAGGGGGTGGCACCGGGGAGCTGTTTTTT. Its protein is CASSSTGGGTGELFF. Full variable domain (missing parts from reference TRBV5-1 and TRBJ2-2): KAGVTQTPRYLIKTRGQQVTLSCSPISGHRSVSWYQQTPGQGLQFLFEYFSETQRNKGNFPGRFSGRQFSNSRSEMNVSTLELGDSALYLCASSSTGGGTGELFFGEGSRLTVL.

This clonotype was recorded many times. The rearrangement joins TRBV5-1 to TRBJ2-3, with 8 nucleotides matching TRBD2. This CDR3 has 14 amino acids. J lost 2 bases, V lost 5 bases, and 4 bases had no gene match. Germline V gene lookup returns CDR1 SGHRS and CDR2 YFSETQ. The CDR3 region has the DNA TGCGCCAGCAGTGGTAGCGGGGCCACAGATACGCAGTATTTT. It translates to CASSGSGATDTQYF.

Many counts were recorded for this clonotype. The chain combines TRBV27 with TRBJ2-3; no clear D gene. V lost 7 bases and J lost 1, with 12 bases in between. There are 14 residues in the CDR3. Germline V lookup: CDR1 MNHEY, CDR2 SMNVEV (reference sequence). CDR3: CASTMGWGTDTQYF. The CDR3 nucleotides are TGTGCCAGCACTATGGGGTGGGGCACAGATACGCAGTATTTT.

This clonotype was picked up many times. The gene calls are TRBV5-1 and TRBJ2-3; D gene unclear. The CDR3 covers 14 residues. The ends were cut back, 4 bases at V and 4 bases at J, with 13 bases in the middle. The germline V gene has CDR1 SGHRS and CDR2 YFSETQ. CDR3 sequence reads: CASSLVRWADTQYF. CDR3 in DNA: TGCGCCAGCAGCCTTGTACGTTGGGCAGATACGCAGTATTTT.

Many counts were recorded for this clonotype. V gene TRBV12-3 or TRBV12-4 combines with J gene TRBJ2-1; weak D call: TRBD2 (5 bases). V lost 6 bases and J 8 bases, leaving 23 bases between the germline ends. The CDR3 loop spans 16 amino acids. CDR3 sequence reads: CASSPAGLAGGDEQFF. The CDR3 nucleotides read TGTGCCAGCAGCCCCGCCGGTTTGGCAGGAGGTGATGAGCAGTTCTTC.

This chain joins TRBV5-1 and TRBJ2-7, with TRBD1 matching 8 bases. The CDR3 runs 16 residues. CDR1 SGHRS and CDR2 YFSETQ come from the germline V gene. With 4 bases clipped from V and 4 bases from J, the junction kept 13 bases outside the gene matches. CDR3 DNA sequence: TGCGCCAGCAGCCTCTCGGACCAGACAGGGGAGTACGAGCAGTACTTC. As protein: CASSLSDQTGEYEQYF.

This clonotype has ten or more counts. The chain couples TRBV28 to TRBJ2-4, with 8 nucleotides matching TRBD2. The germline V gene has CDR1 MDHEN and CDR2 SYDVKM. The CDR3 has 17 residues. V shed 5 bases, J shed 0 bases, and the junction held 9 bases outside the gene matches. The CDR3 loop reads CASSIRGGKGAKNIQYF. The CDR3 region has the DNA TGTGCCAGCAGTATCCGGGGGGGCAAGGGAGCCAAAAACATTCAGTACTTC.

The table lists this clonotype with many counts. The chain is built from TRBV3-1 and TRBJ1-1; TRBD1 is a possible D gene (5 bases). Trimming stripped 4 bases from V and 1 base from J, with 10 bases between. Germline loops: CDR1 LGHDT, CDR2 YNNKEL (reference sequence). The CDR3 has 14 residues. The CDR3 here is CASSRGTGNTEAFF. The CDR3 DNA is TGTGCCAGCAGCCGAGGGACGGGGAACACTGAAGCTTTCTTT.

This clonotype showed up many times. The rearrangement joins TRBV12-3 or TRBV12-4 to TRBJ2-1; D might be TRBD2 (6 bases). V lost 7 bases and J 0 bases, leaving 10 bases between the germline ends. The CDR3 length is 14 residues. The CDR3 is CASTGGRSYNEQFF. The CDR3, as DNA: TGTGCCAGCACCGGAGGGCGCTCCTACAATGAGCAGTTCTTC.

This clonotype was recorded many times. The J gene is TRBJ2-6, the V gene TRBV12-3 or TRBV12-4; 9 bases agree with TRBD2. Trimming removed 6 bases from V and 2 bases from J; junction bases left unmatched: 8. The CDR3 runs to 17 residues. The chain's CDR3 is CASRGLASRPGANVLTF. The DNA for the CDR3 is TGTGCCAGCAGAGGACTAGCGAGTAGACCTGGGGCCAACGTCCTGACTTTC.

In its sample, this clonotype was seen many times. The chain uses TRBV7-9 and TRBJ2-3; tentative D call: TRBD1 (6 bases). CDR3 length: 15 residues. CDR1 and CDR2 (germline): SEHNR, FQNEAQ (reference sequence). The V end was cut by 7 bases, the J end by 2 bases, with 16 bases between. The CDR3 coding sequence is TGTGCCAGCACCAAGGGTCCAGGGGACACAGATACGCAGTATTTT. Its protein product is CASTKGPGDTDTQYF. The full variable domain, rest sourced from reference TRBV7-9 and TRBJ2-3, is DTGVSQNPRHKITKRGQNVTFRCDPISEHNRLYWYRQTLGQGPEFLTYFQNEAQLEKSRLLSDRFSAERPKGSFSTLEIQRTEQGDSAMYLCASTKGPGDTDTQYFGPGTRLTVL.

The chain employs TRBV12-3 or TRBV12-4 and TRBJ2-5; 7 bases align to TRBD2. V lost 6 bases and J lost 2; bases outside the gene matches: 6. The CDR3 runs to 14 residues. The CDR3 reads CASSFGGGQETQYF. The CDR3 DNA reads as TGTGCCAGCAGCTTCGGCGGGGGACAAGAGACCCAGTACTTC.

In its sample, this clonotype was seen many times. The chain uses TRBV29-1 and TRBJ2-3; 8 positions match TRBD2. Germline V gives CDR1 SQVTM, CDR2 ANQGSEA. Germline trimming cut 4 bases from V and 1 base from J; bases unmatched to any gene: 7. There are 15 residues in the CDR3. For the CDR3, the DNA is TGCAGCGTTGTACTAGCGGAGGGGCGCACAGATACGCAGTATTTT. Protein product: CSVVLAEGRTDTQYF.

This clonotype was detected ten times or more. The chain couples TRBV6-1 to TRBJ2-7; D possibly corresponds to TRBD2 (5 bases). The length of the CDR3 is 16 residues. In germline, CDR1 is MNHNS, CDR2 SASEGT. The V end was cut by 6 bases, the J end by 3 bases, with 21 bases between. DNA of the CDR3: TGTGCCAGCAGAAGAGACGCGGGCAGCCTCTTCTACGAGCAGTACTTC. Its translation: CASRRDAGSLFYEQYF.

This clonotype was picked up many times. The rearrangement links TRBV10-3 to TRBJ2-3; possible D gene TRBD2, 5 bases. The V gene's germline CDR1 is ENHRY and CDR2 SYGVKD. V shed 8 bases and J shed 0 bases, with 12 bases lying between them. This CDR3 is built from 14 residues. CDR3 sequence (DNA): TGTGCCATCCGTCGGGGATCGAGCACAGATACGCAGTATTTT. This translates into CAIRRGSSTDTQYF.